What follows are 10 T cell receptor beta chains derived from one specimen sequenced in a study of cytomegalovirus exposure and HLA in healthy donors. PCR employed 60 Vbeta and 13 Jbeta primers. Sequencing was performed with immunoSEQ multiplex PCR; in TCRdb, only in-frame clones are kept and a portion is missing. The sample holds 150,000 to 200,000 clones; about 70% are singletons and the top ten take 2.8%. The sequenced material came from PBMCs. Receptors were obtained from a woman between 40 and 55 years old in good health and CMV-seropositive.

The V and J genes are TRBV27 and TRBJ2-7; the match to TRBD2 covers 9 bases. The length of the CDR3 is 15 residues. Germline CDR1 is MNHEY and CDR2 is SMNVEV (reference sequence). V shed 1 base, J shed 7 bases, and the junction held 8 bases outside the gene matches. CDR3 bases: TGTGCCAGCAGTTTATGGCGGGGGGGCGCCTTTGAGCAGTACTTC. This encodes CASSLWRGGAFEQYF.

The V gene is TRBV27, the J gene TRBJ2-7, with TRBD1 matching over 7 bases. CDR1 MNHEY and CDR2 SMNVEV come from the germline V gene (reference sequence). The trim removed 3 bases at V and 2 bases at J, leaving 10 bases unmatched. The length of the CDR3 is 16 residues. The CDR3 nucleotides are TGTGCCAGCAGTTTTGCCCGACAGGGAACAACCTACGAGCAGTACTTC. Its translation is CASSFARQGTTYEQYF.

The chain links TRBV4-3 to TRBJ2-1, with D perhaps matching TRBD2 (6 bases). Trimming removed 6 bases at V and 5 bases at J, with 8 bases between. From germline, CDR1 is LGHNA and CDR2 YSLEER. There are 12 residues in the CDR3. This CDR3 reads CASRDYNNEQFF. CDR3 bases: TGCGCCAGCAGGGACTACAACAATGAGCAGTTCTTC.

The chain is built from TRBV4-3 and TRBJ2-2; 8 nucleotides line up with TRBD1. Germline V CDR1 and CDR2: LGHNA, YSLEER. After removal of 4 bases from V and 4 bases from J, the junction contained 5 bases not matched to a gene. The CDR3 spans 15 residues. The CDR3 DNA is TGCGCCAGCAGCCGATTCGGACAGGGCACCGGGGAGCTGTTTTTT. This gives the protein CASSRFGQGTGELFF.

CDR3 sequence: CASMENSGSTGELFF. As DNA, the CDR3 is TGTGCCAGCATGGAAAATAGCGGGAGCACCGGGGAGCTGTTTTTT. The V call is TRBV2, the J call TRBJ2-2; 9 nucleotides match TRBD2. Germline loops: CDR1 SNHLY, CDR2 FYNNEI. The ends lost 7 bases at V and 4 bases at J; junction bases unmatched: 7. This CDR3 is built from 15 residues.

This chain links TRBV11-3 with TRBJ1-1; D might be TRBD1 (5 bases). Germline CDR1 reads SGHNT; CDR2 reads YENEEA. Trimming left V 2 bases short and J 7 bases short, with 8 bases between. There are 12 residues in the CDR3. The CDR3, as DNA: TGTGCCAGCAGCTTACAGGGAAGTGAAGCTTTCTTT. This gives the protein CASSLQGSEAFF.

The V gene is TRBV9, the J gene TRBJ1-2, with 7 nucleotides matching TRBD1. This CDR3 has 15 residues. Germline CDR1 and CDR2: SGDLS and YYNGEE. J was trimmed by 2 bases and V by 7 bases; bases with no gene match: 11. DNA for the CDR3: TGTGCCAGCGCAGGACAGGCCACGATGAACTATGGCTACACCTTC. Translating it yields CASAGQATMNYGYTF.

The V gene is TRBV5-1, the J gene TRBJ2-1, with D possibly matching TRBD1 (6 bases). Germline V lookup: CDR1 SGHRS, CDR2 YFSETQ. Trimming took off 4 bases at V and 4 bases at J, with 15 bases between the two ends. The CDR3 covers 15 residues. CDR3 DNA: TGCGCCAGCAGCCGGACAGTTCCTGATTACAATGAGCAGTTCTTC. Protein product: CASSRTVPDYNEQFF. The variable domain in full, completed from reference TRBV5-1 and TRBJ2-1, reads KAGVTQTPRYLIKTRGQQVTLSCSPISGHRSVSWYQQTPGQGLQFLFEYFSETQRNKGNFPGRFSGRQFSNSRSEMNVSTLELGDSALYLCASSRTVPDYNEQFFGPGTRLTVL.

The chain links TRBV5-1 to TRBJ1-1; D is uncertain. V shed 3 bases and J shed 1 base, with 16 bases lying between them. The CDR3 is 16 amino acids. Looked up from germline, CDR1 is SGHRS and CDR2 is YFSETQ. Here the CDR3 DNA reads TGCGCCAGCAGCTCCTCCGGAGTAGGAACGAACACTGAAGCTTTCTTT. It codes for CASSSSGVGTNTEAFF.

This clone was seen a few times. One end of the junction fails to match germline, which may point to a read error. Other DNA sequences in this sample translate to the same CDR3. This sequence joins TRBV10-2 and TRBJ1-5; tentative D call: TRBD1 (6 bases). CDR3 length: 13 residues. Germline V gene sequence: CDR1 WSHSY, CDR2 SAAADI. The CDR3, as DNA: TGCGCCAGCAGTGAGCAGGGGAACCAGCCCCAGAATTTT. Translated, it gives CASSEQGNQPQNF.